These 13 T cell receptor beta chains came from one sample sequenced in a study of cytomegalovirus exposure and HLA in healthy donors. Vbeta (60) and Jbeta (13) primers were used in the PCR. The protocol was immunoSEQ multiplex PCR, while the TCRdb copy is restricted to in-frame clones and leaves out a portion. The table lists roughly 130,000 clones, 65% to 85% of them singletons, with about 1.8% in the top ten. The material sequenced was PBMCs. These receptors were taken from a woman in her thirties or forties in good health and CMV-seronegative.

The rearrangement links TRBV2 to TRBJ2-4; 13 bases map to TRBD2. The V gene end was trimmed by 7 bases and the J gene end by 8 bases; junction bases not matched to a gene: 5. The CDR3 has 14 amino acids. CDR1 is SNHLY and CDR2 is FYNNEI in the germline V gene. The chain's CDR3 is CASIRTSGGDIQYF. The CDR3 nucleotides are TGTGCCAGCATTAGGACTAGCGGGGGTGACATTCAGTACTTC.

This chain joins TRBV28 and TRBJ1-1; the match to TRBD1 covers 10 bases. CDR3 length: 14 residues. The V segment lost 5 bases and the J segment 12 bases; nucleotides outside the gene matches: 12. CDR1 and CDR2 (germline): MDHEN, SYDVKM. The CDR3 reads CASSTPGGQGRPFF. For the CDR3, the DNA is TGTGCCAGCAGTACACCGGGGGGACAGGGGAGACCTTTCTTT.

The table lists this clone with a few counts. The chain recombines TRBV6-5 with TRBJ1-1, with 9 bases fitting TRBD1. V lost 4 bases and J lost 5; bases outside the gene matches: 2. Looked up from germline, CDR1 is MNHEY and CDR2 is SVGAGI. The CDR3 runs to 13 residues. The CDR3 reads CASSFGQGTEAFF. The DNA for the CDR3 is TGTGCCAGCAGTTTTGGACAGGGGACTGAAGCTTTCTTT.

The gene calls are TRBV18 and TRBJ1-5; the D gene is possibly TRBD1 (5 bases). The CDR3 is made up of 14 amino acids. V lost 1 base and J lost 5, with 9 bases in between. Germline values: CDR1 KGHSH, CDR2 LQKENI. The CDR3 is CASSPRRGDQPQHF. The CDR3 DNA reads TGTGCCAGCTCACCACGGAGGGGTGATCAGCCCCAGCATTTT.

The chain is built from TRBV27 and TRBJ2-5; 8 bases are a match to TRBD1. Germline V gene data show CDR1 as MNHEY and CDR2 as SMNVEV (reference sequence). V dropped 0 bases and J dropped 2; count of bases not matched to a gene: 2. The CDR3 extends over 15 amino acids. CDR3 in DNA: TGTGCCAGCAGTTTATCTGGGGACAGGCAAGAGACCCAGTACTTC. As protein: CASSLSGDRQETQYF.

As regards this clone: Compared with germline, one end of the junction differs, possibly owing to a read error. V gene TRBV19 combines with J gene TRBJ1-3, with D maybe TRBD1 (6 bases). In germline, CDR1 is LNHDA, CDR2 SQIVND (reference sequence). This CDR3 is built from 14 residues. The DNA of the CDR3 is TGTGTCAGTAGTCTACAGGGCTCTGGAAACACCATATATTTT. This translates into CVSSLQGSGNTIYF.

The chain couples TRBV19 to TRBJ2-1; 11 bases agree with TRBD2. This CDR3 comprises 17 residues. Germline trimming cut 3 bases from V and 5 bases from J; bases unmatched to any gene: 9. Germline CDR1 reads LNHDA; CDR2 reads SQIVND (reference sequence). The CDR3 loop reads CASSIYRVAGGNNEQFF. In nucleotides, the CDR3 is TGTGCCAGTAGTATTTATAGGGTAGCGGGAGGGAACAATGAGCAGTTCTTC.

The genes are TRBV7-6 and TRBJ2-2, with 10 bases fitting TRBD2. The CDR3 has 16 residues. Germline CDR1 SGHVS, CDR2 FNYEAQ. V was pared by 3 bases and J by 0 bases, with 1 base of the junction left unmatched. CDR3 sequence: CASSFLAGANTGELFF. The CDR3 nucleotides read TGTGCCAGCAGCTTCCTAGCGGGGGCGAACACCGGGGAGCTGTTTTTT. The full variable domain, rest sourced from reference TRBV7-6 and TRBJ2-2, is GAGVSQSPRYKVTKRGQDVALRCDPISGHVSLYWYRQALGQGPEFLTYFNYEAQQDKSGLPNDRFSAERPEGSISTLTIQRTEQRDSAMYRCASSFLAGANTGELFFGEGSRLTVL.

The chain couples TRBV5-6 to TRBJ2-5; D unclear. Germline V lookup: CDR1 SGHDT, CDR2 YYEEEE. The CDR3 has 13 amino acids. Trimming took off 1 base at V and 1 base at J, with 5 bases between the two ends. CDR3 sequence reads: CASSLTAQETQYF. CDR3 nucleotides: TGTGCCAGCAGCTTGACAGCCCAAGAGACCCAGTACTTC.

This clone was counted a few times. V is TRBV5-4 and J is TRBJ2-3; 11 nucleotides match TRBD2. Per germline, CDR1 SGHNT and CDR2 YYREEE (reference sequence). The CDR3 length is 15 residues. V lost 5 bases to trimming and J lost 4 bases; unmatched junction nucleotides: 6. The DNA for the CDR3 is TGTGCCAGCAGGGCTAGCGGGGGGTTACCAGATACGCAGTATTTT. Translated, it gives CASRASGGLPDTQYF.

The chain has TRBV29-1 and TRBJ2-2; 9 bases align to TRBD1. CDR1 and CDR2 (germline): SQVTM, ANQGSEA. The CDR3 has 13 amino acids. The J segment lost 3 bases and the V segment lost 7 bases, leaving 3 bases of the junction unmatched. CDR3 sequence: CSAGQGYTGELFF. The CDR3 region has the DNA TGCAGCGCTGGACAGGGGTACACCGGGGAGCTGTTTTTT.

CDR3 loop: CASSAHTENYGYTF. In DNA form, the CDR3 reads TGTGCCAGCAGCGCACATACAGAGAACTATGGCTACACCTTC. The gene calls are TRBV9 and TRBJ1-2; D ambiguous. The germline V gene has CDR1 SGDLS and CDR2 YYNGEE. With 3 bases removed from V and 2 bases from J, the gap between germline ends came to 11 bases. There are 14 residues in the CDR3.

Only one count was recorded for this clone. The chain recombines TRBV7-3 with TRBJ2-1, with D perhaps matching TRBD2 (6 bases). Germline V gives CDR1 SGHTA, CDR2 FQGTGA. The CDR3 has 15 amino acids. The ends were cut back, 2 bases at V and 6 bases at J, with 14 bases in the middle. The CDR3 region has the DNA TGTGCCAGCAGCTTAGAGGACTTGGGGGGCAATGAGCAGTTCTTC. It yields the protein CASSLEDLGGNEQFF. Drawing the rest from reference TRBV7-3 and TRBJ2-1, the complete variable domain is GAGVSQTPSNKVTEKGKYVELRCDPISGHTALYWYRQSLGQGPEFLIYFQGTGAADDSGLPNDRFFAVRPEGSVSTLKIQRTERGDSAVYLCASSLEDLGGNEQFFGPGTRLTVL.